One and the same sample provided the 10 T cell receptor beta chains below, sequenced in a study of T-cell reconstitution after alpha-beta-depleted transplantation in children. This sample's TCRbeta library carried unique molecular identifier barcodes. Using its own MiXCR run on the PCR reads, TCRdb lists one record per CDR3 protein. The sample gives around 410,000 distinct CDR3 sequences, under 13% of which show up once; roughly 6% is in the top ten. The sample in question was PBMCs from the stem cell graft donor, obtained from the stem cell graft. The receptors come from a human donor who donated a stem cell graft to a child with acute myeloid leukemia.

This rearrangement joins TRBV6-1 to TRBJ1-2; D might be TRBD1 (6 bases). With 6 bases removed from V and 8 bases from J, the gap between germline ends came to 19 bases. Germline CDR1 and CDR2: MNHNS and SASEGT. This CDR3 has 14 residues. The CDR3 nucleotides are TGTGCCAGCAGCACGCCTGGGGGGCTAAACGGCTACACCTTC. Translated: CASSTPGGLNGYTF.

The gene calls are TRBV10-3 and TRBJ2-5, with D unclear. CDR3 length equals 12 residues. V dropped 10 bases and J dropped 0 bases, with 9 bases sitting between them. Germline CDR1 ENHRY, CDR2 SYGVKD. The CDR3 reads CATRSNQETQYF. In DNA form, the CDR3 reads TGTGCCACACGGAGTAACCAAGAGACCCAGTACTTC.

This clonotype came up a few times. This chain joins TRBV6-1 and TRBJ2-7; 7 nucleotides agree with TRBD1. The CDR3 has 13 amino acids. V lost 6 bases and J lost 2; bases outside the gene matches: 4. Germline CDR1 MNHNS, CDR2 SASEGT. This CDR3 is CASSPGTAYEQYV. CDR3 nucleotides: TGTGCCAGCAGCCCTGGGACAGCCTACGAGCAGTACGTC.

This clonotype came up many times. J is TRBJ2-7 and V is TRBV5-6; D unclear. V was clipped by 2 bases and J by 7 bases, with 4 bases between them. Germline CDR1 SGHDT, CDR2 YYEEEE. The CDR3 spans 10 residues. In DNA form, the CDR3 reads TGTGCCAGCAGCTTAAGGGAGCAGTACGTC. Translation gives CASSLREQYV.

This clonotype came up a few times. The gene calls are TRBV7-2 and TRBJ2-5; 11 nucleotides align to TRBD2. V shed 4 bases and J 4 bases; nucleotides not matched to a gene: 5. Germline loops: CDR1 SGHTA, CDR2 FQGNSA. The CDR3 is 15 amino acids. DNA of the CDR3: TGTGCCAGCAGCTATAGCGGGGGGGCCATAGAGACCCAGTACTTC. Its protein product is CASSYSGGAIETQYF.

This clonotype was observed a few times. V and J are TRBV30 and TRBJ1-1; 11 bases fit TRBD1. After removal of 0 bases from V and 4 bases from J, the junction contained 10 bases not matched to a gene. The CDR3 consists of 17 residues. Germline values: CDR1 GTSNPN, CDR2 SVGIG (reference sequence). The CDR3 sequence is CAWSVLGQGALGTEAFF. In DNA, the CDR3 is TGTGCCTGGAGTGTACTAGGACAGGGGGCGCTGGGCACTGAAGCTTTCTTT.

This clonotype appeared many times. The gene calls are TRBV10-2 and TRBJ1-6; D possibly corresponds to TRBD1 (5 bases). The CDR3 extends over 16 amino acids. Trimming cost V 1 base and J 5 bases, with 12 bases left between them. Germline CDR1 WSHSY, CDR2 SAAADI. CDR3 sequence: CASSELGTDNNSPLHF. The CDR3 DNA is TGCGCCAGCAGTGAGTTGGGTACGGACAATAATTCACCCCTCCACTTT.

This clonotype was picked up many times. The chain carries TRBV11-2 and TRBJ1-1, with 9 positions matching TRBD1. The CDR3 loop spans 14 amino acids. Germline CDR1 is SGHAT and CDR2 is FQNNGV. Unmatched junction bases numbered 2, after V lost 4 bases and J lost 2 bases. The CDR3 bases are TGTGCCAGCAGCTGGGGACAGGGAAACACTGAAGCTTTCTTT. Its translation: CASSWGQGNTEAFF.

The chain is built from TRBV5-1 and TRBJ2-7; D unclear. CDR1 is SGHRS and CDR2 is YFSETQ in the germline V gene. The CDR3 loop spans 14 amino acids. Trimming removed 0 bases from V and 2 bases from J, with 9 bases in between. CDR3 sequence reads: CASSLVVGPYEQYF. DNA for the CDR3: TGCGCCAGCAGCTTGGTTGTCGGACCCTACGAGCAGTACTTC.

The J gene is TRBJ1-5, the V gene TRBV15; D might be TRBD1 (5 bases). Trimming cost V 4 bases and J 2 bases, with 12 bases left between them. The CDR3 consists of 15 residues. The V gene's germline CDR1 is LNHNV and CDR2 YYDKDF (reference sequence). In DNA form, the CDR3 reads TGTGCCACCAGCACAGGGTCGGTTGGCAATCAGCCCCAGCATTTT. As protein: CATSTGSVGNQPQHF.